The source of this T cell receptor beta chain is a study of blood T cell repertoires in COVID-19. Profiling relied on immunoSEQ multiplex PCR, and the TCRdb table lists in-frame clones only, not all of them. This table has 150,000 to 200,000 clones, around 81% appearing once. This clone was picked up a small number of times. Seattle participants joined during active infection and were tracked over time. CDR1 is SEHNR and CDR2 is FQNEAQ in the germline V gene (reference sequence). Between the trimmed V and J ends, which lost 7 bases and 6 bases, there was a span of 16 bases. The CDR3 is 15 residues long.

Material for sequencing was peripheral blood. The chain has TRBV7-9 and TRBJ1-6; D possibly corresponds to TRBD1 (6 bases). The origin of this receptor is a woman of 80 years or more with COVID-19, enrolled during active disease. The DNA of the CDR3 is TGTGCCAGCACCCCTCCGGGACACCTTAATTCACCCCTCCACTTT. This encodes CASTPPGHLNSPLHF.